The 17 T cell receptor beta chains given below trace back to one sample, sequenced in a study of OX40 agonist ivuxolimab in advanced cancers. Repertoires were generated with immunoSEQ multiplex PCR, while TCRdb's copy carries only in-frame clones and drops some. The table has about 81,000 clones, about 92% seen once. The sample here was CD4+ or CD8+ T cells sorted from blood, taken in a trial of the OX40 agonist ivuxolimab. These receptor sequences come from an adult with an advanced solid tumor such as melanoma, head and neck, liver or kidney cancer.

The CDR3 region is CASSSMDRGNTEAFF. CDR3 in DNA: TGTGCCAGCAGCTCAATGGACAGGGGAAACACTGAAGCTTTCTTT. This sequence joins TRBV7-9 and TRBJ1-1; 9 positions agree with TRBD1. The germline V gene has CDR1 SEHNR and CDR2 FQNEAQ (reference sequence). After removal of 4 bases from V and 2 bases from J, the junction contained 5 bases not matched to a gene. The CDR3 runs to 15 residues.

The chain employs TRBV7-9 and TRBJ2-5; TRBD1 agrees at 7 bases. CDR3 size: 14 residues. Germline CDR1 SEHNR, CDR2 FQNEAQ (reference sequence). Unmatched junction bases numbered 9, after V lost 6 bases and J lost 5 bases. The CDR3 DNA reads as TGTGCCAGCAGTCCCACAGGGGCAGGGGAGACCCAGTACTTC. Protein sequence: CASSPTGAGETQYF.

This chain links TRBV5-1 with TRBJ2-7; 10 bases are a match to TRBD1. J was trimmed by 3 bases and V by 4 bases; bases with no gene match: 4. Germline V CDR1 and CDR2: SGHRS, YFSETQ. The CDR3 sequence is 14 residues long. CDR3 nucleotides: TGCGCCAGCAGCCTAGGACAGGGGGACTACGAGCAGTACTTC. It yields the protein CASSLGQGDYEQYF.

The V call is TRBV13, the J call TRBJ1-1; D ambiguous. This CDR3 has 13 amino acids. Trimming took 3 bases from V and 1 from J, leaving 6 bases between them. Germline V CDR1 and CDR2: PRHDT, FYEKMQ (reference sequence). The CDR3 coding sequence is TGTGCCAGCAGCTTCCGGGAGAACACTGAAGCTTTCTTT. This encodes CASSFRENTEAFF.

The rearrangement joins TRBV7-9 to TRBJ1-1; possible D gene TRBD1, 5 bases. With 1 base removed from V and 0 bases from J, the gap between germline ends came to 6 bases. Looked up from germline, CDR1 is SEHNR and CDR2 is FQNEAQ (reference sequence). CDR3 length: 14 amino acids. This CDR3 reads CASSLVRVNTEAFF. The CDR3 bases are TGTGCCAGCAGCTTAGTCAGGGTGAACACTGAAGCTTTCTTT.

V usage is TRBV23-1 and J usage is TRBJ1-2; no firm D call. TRBV23-1 is an ORF, and what it does is uncertain. The CDR3 contains 16 residues. V dropped 0 bases and J dropped 6 bases, with 17 bases sitting between them. The CDR3 loop reads CASSQSFGWTPNGYTF. As DNA, the CDR3 is TGCGCCAGCAGTCAATCGTTCGGGTGGACGCCTAATGGCTACACCTTC.

V usage is TRBV5-6 and J usage is TRBJ2-7; 7 bases are shared with TRBD2. Germline-derived CDR1 and CDR2 are SGHDT and YYEEEE. V shed 3 bases, J shed 5 bases, and the junction held 17 bases outside the gene matches. There are 17 residues in the CDR3. CDR3 DNA sequence: TGTGCCAGCAGCTCCCCATGGGAGGGAGGACCGGGGCACGAGCAGTACTTC. As protein: CASSSPWEGGPGHEQYF. The variable domain in full, completed from reference TRBV5-6 and TRBJ2-7, reads DAGVTQSPTHLIKTRGQQVTLRCSPKSGHDTVSWYQQALGQGPQFIFQYYEEEERQRGNFPDRFSGHQFPNYSSELNVNALLLGDSALYLCASSSPWEGGPGHEQYFGPGTRLTVT.

As DNA, the CDR3 is TGTGCCAGCAGTCCGGAGGACAGGGGGCTTAGAGATACGCAGTATTTT. It is translated as CASSPEDRGLRDTQYF. The chain recombines TRBV28 with TRBJ2-3; TRBD1 agrees at 11 bases. The V segment lost 5 bases and the J segment 5 bases; nucleotides outside the gene matches: 9. Germline V gives CDR1 MDHEN, CDR2 SYDVKM. This CDR3 contains 16 residues.

V usage is TRBV29-1 and J usage is TRBJ1-2, with a tentative D call TRBD1 (5 bases). The V end was cut by 3 bases, the J end by 2 bases, with 10 bases between. Germline CDR1 is SQVTM and CDR2 is ANQGSEA. The CDR3 is 13 amino acids. CDR3 sequence: CSVEAGTNYGYTF. CDR3 coding DNA: TGCAGCGTTGAGGCAGGGACGAACTATGGCTACACCTTC.

This sequence joins TRBV28 and TRBJ2-7; TRBD2 is a possible D gene (6 bases). The CDR3 has 12 residues. Germline V lookup: CDR1 MDHEN, CDR2 SYDVKM. Between the trimmed V and J ends, which lost 8 bases and 0 bases, there was a span of 8 bases. The CDR3 sequence is CASLGGSYEQYF. Written as DNA, the CDR3 is TGTGCCAGCCTGGGGGGCTCCTACGAGCAGTACTTC.

The chain couples TRBV6-6 to TRBJ2-7; 7 bases line up with TRBD1. Trimming cost V 0 bases and J 2 bases; bases outside gene matches: 4. Germline-derived CDR1 and CDR2 are MNHNY and SVGAGI (reference sequence). The CDR3 is 15 residues long. The CDR3 DNA follows: TGTGCCAGCAGTTACTCAGGGGGCGCAGCCTACGAGCAGTACTTC. As protein: CASSYSGGAAYEQYF.

The table lists this clone with a few counts. The rearrangement links TRBV29-1 to TRBJ1-1; possibly TRBD1 for D (5 bases). Germline-derived CDR1 and CDR2 are SQVTM and ANQGSEA. The ends were cut back, 7 bases at V and 4 bases at J, with 19 bases in the middle. There are 14 residues in the CDR3. In nucleotides, the CDR3 is TGCAGCGCCTTGACGTCGGGGGTGGGCACTGAAGCTTTCTTT. This encodes CSALTSGVGTEAFF. The variable domain in full, with the rest retrieved from reference TRBV29-1 and TRBJ1-1, is SAVISQKPSRDICQRGTSLTIQCQVDSQVTMMFWYRQQPGQSLTLIATANQGSEATYESGFVIDKFPISRPNLTFSTLTVSNMSPEDSSIYLCSALTSGVGTEAFFGQGTRLTVV.

V gene TRBV28 combines with J gene TRBJ2-2; unclear D gene. V lost 9 bases and J lost 5, with 13 bases in between. This CDR3 is 13 amino acids long. Germline assignment: CDR1 MDHEN and CDR2 SYDVKM. CDR3 sequence: CASTDVSTGELFF. CDR3 in DNA: TGTGCCAGTACGGACGTTTCGACCGGGGAGCTGTTTTTT.

V is TRBV4-1 and J is TRBJ2-5; 12 nucleotides match TRBD2. CDR3 length: 15 residues. Trimming cost V 1 base and J 5 bases; bases outside gene matches: 2. Germline V gene sequence: CDR1 MGHRA, CDR2 YSYEKL. For the CDR3, the DNA is TGCGCCAGCAGCCAAGGACTAGCGGGAGAGGAGACCCAGTACTTC. Protein product: CASSQGLAGEETQYF.

The J gene is TRBJ2-2, the V gene TRBV27; 9 bases are shared with TRBD1. CDR3 length: 17 residues. Looked up from germline, CDR1 is MNHEY and CDR2 is SMNVEV (reference sequence). The ends lost 3 bases at V and 1 base at J; junction bases unmatched: 6. CDR3 sequence reads: CASSFVQTGGNTGELFF. As DNA, the CDR3 is TGTGCCAGCAGTTTTGTCCAGACAGGGGGGAACACCGGGGAGCTGTTTTTT.

The genes are TRBV4-3 and TRBJ2-1, with D possibly matching TRBD2 (6 bases). The germline V and J ends were trimmed by 1 base and 3 bases, with 16 bases remaining between them. The CDR3 is 17 residues long. Per germline, CDR1 LGHNA and CDR2 YSLEER. CDR3 in DNA: TGCGCCAGCAGCCAAGGGGCCGGGAGCGTACTCTACAATGAGCAGTTCTTC. Protein: CASSQGAGSVLYNEQFF.

V is TRBV6-6 and J is TRBJ1-5, with TRBD1 identical over 7 bases. Germline values: CDR1 MNHNY, CDR2 SVGAGI (reference sequence). This CDR3 is built from 15 residues. After removal of 2 bases from V and 3 bases from J, the junction contained 4 bases not matched to a gene. For the CDR3, the DNA is TGTGCCAGCAGTTACCGGGGACAGATCAATCAGCCCCAGCATTTT. Translation gives CASSYRGQINQPQHF.